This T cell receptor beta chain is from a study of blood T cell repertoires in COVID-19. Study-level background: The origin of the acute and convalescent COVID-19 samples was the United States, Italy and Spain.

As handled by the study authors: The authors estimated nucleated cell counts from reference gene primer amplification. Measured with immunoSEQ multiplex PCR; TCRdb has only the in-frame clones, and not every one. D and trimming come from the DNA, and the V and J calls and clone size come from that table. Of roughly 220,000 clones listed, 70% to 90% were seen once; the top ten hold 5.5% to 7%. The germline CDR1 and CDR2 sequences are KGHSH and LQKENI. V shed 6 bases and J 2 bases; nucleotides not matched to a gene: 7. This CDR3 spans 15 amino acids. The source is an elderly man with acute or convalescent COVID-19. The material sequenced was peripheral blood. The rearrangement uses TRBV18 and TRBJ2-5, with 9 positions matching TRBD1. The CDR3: CASSRGQGRQETQYF. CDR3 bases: TGTGCCAGCTCCCGGGGACAGGGAAGGCAAGAGACCCAGTACTTC.